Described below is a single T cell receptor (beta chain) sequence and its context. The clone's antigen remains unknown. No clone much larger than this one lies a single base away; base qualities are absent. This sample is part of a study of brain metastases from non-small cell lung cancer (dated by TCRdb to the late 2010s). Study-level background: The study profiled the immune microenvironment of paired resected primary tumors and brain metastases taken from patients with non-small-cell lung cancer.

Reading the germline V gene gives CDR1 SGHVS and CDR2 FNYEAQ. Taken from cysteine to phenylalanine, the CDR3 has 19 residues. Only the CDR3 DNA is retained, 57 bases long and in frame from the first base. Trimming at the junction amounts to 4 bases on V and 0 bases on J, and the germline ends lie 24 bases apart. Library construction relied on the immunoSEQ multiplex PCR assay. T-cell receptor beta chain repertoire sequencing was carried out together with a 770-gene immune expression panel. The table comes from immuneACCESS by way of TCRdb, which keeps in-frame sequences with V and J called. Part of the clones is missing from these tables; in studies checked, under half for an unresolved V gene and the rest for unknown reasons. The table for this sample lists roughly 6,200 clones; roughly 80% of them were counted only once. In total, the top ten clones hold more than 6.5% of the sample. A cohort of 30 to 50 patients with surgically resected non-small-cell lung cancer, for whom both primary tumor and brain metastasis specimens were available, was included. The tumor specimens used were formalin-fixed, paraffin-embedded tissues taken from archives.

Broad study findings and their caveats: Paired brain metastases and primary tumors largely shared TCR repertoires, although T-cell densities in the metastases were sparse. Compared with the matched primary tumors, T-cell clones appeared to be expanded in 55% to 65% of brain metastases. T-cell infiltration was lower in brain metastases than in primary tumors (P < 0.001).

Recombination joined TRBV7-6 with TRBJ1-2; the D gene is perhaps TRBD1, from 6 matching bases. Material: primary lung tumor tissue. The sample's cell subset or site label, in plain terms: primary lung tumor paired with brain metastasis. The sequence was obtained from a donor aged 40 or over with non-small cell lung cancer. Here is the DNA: TGTGCCAGCAGCTCCCCTCCCACAGGGCGACTCTCATCTAACTATGGCTACACCTTC. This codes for CASSSPPTGRLSSNYGYTF.